The next 27 T cell receptor beta chains were all read from a single sample in a study of blood T cell repertoires in COVID-19. Data came from immunoSEQ multiplex PCR; TCRdb stores just in-frame clones and leaves some out. The sample records about 240,000 clones, about nine tenths being singletons. What was sequenced was peripheral blood. All receptors come from a man aged 30-40 years with COVID-19, enrolled during active disease.

A single count supports this clone. CDR3 residues: CASSLGPGQYF. In DNA, the CDR3 is TGTGCCAGCAGTTTGGGGCCGGGGCAGTACTTC. The rearrangement links TRBV12-3 or TRBV12-4 to TRBJ2-7; D may be TRBD1 (5 bases). This CDR3 is 11 amino acids long. Deletions cut 3 bases from V and 9 bases from J, with 9 bases between.

This chain links TRBV27 with TRBJ2-7, with D possibly TRBD1 on 6 matching bases. Per the germline V gene, CDR1 is MNHEY and CDR2 is SMNVEV (reference sequence). The CDR3 loop spans 15 amino acids. V lost 2 bases, J lost 3 bases, and 14 bases lay in between. Here the CDR3 DNA reads TGTGCCAGCAGTTTAACACGGGAACAGGGCTACGAGCAGTACTTC. Encoded protein: CASSLTREQGYEQYF.

This sequence joins TRBV19 and TRBJ1-6; D is possibly TRBD1 (5 bases). V lost 5 bases and J lost 4, with 9 bases in between. Germline CDR1 and CDR2: LNHDA and SQIVND (reference sequence). This CDR3 has 14 amino acids. The CDR3 loop is CASSSAGYNSPLHF. As DNA, the CDR3 is TGTGCCAGTAGTTCGGCAGGGTATAATTCACCCCTCCACTTT.

This chain joins TRBV7-2 and TRBJ1-1; maybe TRBD1 (6 bases). This CDR3 is built from 13 residues. Germline V gives CDR1 SGHTA, CDR2 FQGNSA. V lost 6 bases and J 6 bases, leaving 14 bases between the germline ends. The CDR3 bases are TGTGCCAGCAGATCCACAGGGAAGCCTGAAGCTTTCTTT. Its protein product is CASRSTGKPEAFF.

V is TRBV6-6 and J is TRBJ2-3, with D possibly TRBD2 on 5 matching bases. Deletions cut 6 bases from V and 0 bases from J, with 13 bases between. The CDR3 has 15 amino acids. The germline V gene has CDR1 MNHNY and CDR2 SVGAGI (reference sequence). Here the CDR3 reads CASRNGLASTDTQYF. The CDR3 nucleotides are TGTGCCAGCAGAAACGGACTGGCTAGCACAGATACGCAGTATTTT.

Only one count was recorded for this clone. The chain is built from TRBV18 and TRBJ2-5, with 12 bases aligning to TRBD2. The CDR3 extends over 16 amino acids. CDR1 is KGHSH and CDR2 is LQKENI in the germline V gene. Trimming at V came to 2 bases and at J to 2 bases, leaving 3 bases not matched to a gene. The CDR3 region has the DNA TGTGCCAGCTCACCAGGACTAGCGGGGAATCAAGAGACCCAGTACTTC. This gives the protein CASSPGLAGNQETQYF.

V and J are TRBV7-5 and TRBJ1-5; the D call in the table, TRBD1, was not verified against the DNA. TRBV7-5 is shown as a pseudogene. The length of the CDR3 is 17 residues. The CDR3 here is CVRSHRDRGPSNQPQHF. In DNA, the CDR3 is TGTGTCAGAAGCCACCGGGACAGGGGTCCTTCTAATCAGCCCCAGCATTTT.

This clone was detected only once. The V and J genes are TRBV19 and TRBJ1-1, with 9 nucleotides matching TRBD1. Germline CDR1 is LNHDA and CDR2 is SQIVND (reference sequence). V lost 8 bases and J lost 3; bases outside the gene matches: 4. The CDR3 spans 13 residues. The CDR3 DNA sequence: TGTGCCAGTGCCAGGACAGGGGACACTGAAGCTTTCTTT. Its protein is CASARTGDTEAFF.

This chain connects TRBV3-1 (or the pseudogene TRBV3-2) to TRBJ2-5; TRBD2 matches at 11 bases. Germline CDR1 is LGHDT and CDR2 is YNNKEL (reference sequence). There are 16 residues in the CDR3. The V gene end was trimmed by 4 bases and the J gene end by 1 base; junction bases not matched to a gene: 5. The CDR3 DNA sequence: TGTGCCAGCAGCCGGTTACTAGCGGGGGTCCAAGAGACCCAGTACTTC. It specifies CASSRLLAGVQETQYF.

The chain employs TRBV29-1 and TRBJ1-2; 9 bases are a match to TRBD1. CDR3 length: 12 amino acids. Germline V gene sequence: CDR1 SQVTM, CDR2 ANQGSEA. Unmatched junction bases numbered 3, after V lost 3 bases and J lost 7 bases. This CDR3 reads CSVDAQGAGYTF. In DNA, the CDR3 is TGCAGCGTTGATGCACAGGGGGCTGGCTACACCTTC.

This chain links TRBV7-2 with TRBJ2-7; D perhaps matches TRBD2 (6 bases). Germline V lookup: CDR1 SGHTA, CDR2 FQGNSA. V lost 3 bases to trimming and J lost 1 base, with 13 bases between them. The CDR3 length is 15 residues. CDR3 sequence: CASSFDGGTSYEQYF. CDR3 DNA sequence: TGTGCCAGCAGCTTCGACGGGGGTACATCCTACGAGCAGTACTTC.

This chain uses TRBV19 with TRBJ1-2; TRBD1 aligns across 10 bases. Germline-derived CDR1 and CDR2 are LNHDA and SQIVND (reference sequence). CDR3 length equals 14 residues. The V segment lost 7 bases and the J segment 2 bases; nucleotides outside the gene matches: 4. CDR3 sequence reads: CASTRDRGNYGYTF. The CDR3, as DNA: TGTGCCAGTACCAGGGACAGGGGAAACTATGGCTACACCTTC.

This chain uses TRBV6-1 with TRBJ1-5; D is perhaps TRBD1 (5 bases). From germline, CDR1 is MNHNS and CDR2 SASEGT. The CDR3 consists of 13 residues. The ends were cut back, 7 bases at V and 8 bases at J, with 15 bases in the middle. The DNA for the CDR3 is TGTGCCAGCAACGACGGCCGGGGGGAGCCCCAGCATTTT. Its translation: CASNDGRGEPQHF.

The chain carries TRBV27 and TRBJ2-1; 7 bases match TRBD2. From germline, CDR1 is MNHEY and CDR2 SMNVEV (reference sequence). The CDR3 has 15 residues. The trim removed 2 bases at V and 4 bases at J, leaving 5 bases unmatched. The CDR3 loop reads CASSLAGELYNEQFF. The CDR3 DNA reads as TGTGCCAGCAGTTTAGCGGGGGAATTATACAATGAGCAGTTCTTC.

The J gene is TRBJ2-1, the V gene TRBV19; TRBD1 agrees at 8 bases. V trimming: 7 bases; J trimming: 3 bases; junction bases outside the gene matches: 5. The germline V gene has CDR1 LNHDA and CDR2 SQIVND (reference sequence). The CDR3 consists of 14 residues. CDR3 loop: CASKGQDYYNEQFF. CDR3 bases: TGTGCCAGTAAGGGACAGGACTACTACAATGAGCAGTTCTTC. Drawing the rest from reference TRBV19 and TRBJ2-1, the complete variable domain is DGGITQSPKYLFRKEGQNVTLSCEQNLNHDAMYWYRQDPGQGLRLIYYSQIVNDFQKGDIAEGYSVSREKKESFPLTVTSAQKNPTAFYLCASKGQDYYNEQFFGPGTRLTVL.

V and J are TRBV11-2 and TRBJ1-2; D is unclear. V lost 3 bases and J lost 8, with 10 bases in between. Germline loops: CDR1 SGHAT, CDR2 FQNNGV. This CDR3 comprises 12 residues. CDR3 bases: TGTGCCAGCAGCTTCGGGTCCGTAGGCTACACCTTC. Encoded protein: CASSFGSVGYTF. Variable domain in full (rest from reference TRBV11-2 and TRBJ1-2): EAGVAQSPRYKIIEKRQSVAFWCNPISGHATLYWYQQILGQGPKLLIQFQNNGVVDDSQLPKDRFSAERLKGVDSTLKIQPAKLEDSAVYLCASSFGSVGYTFGSGTRLTVV.

This chain joins TRBV23-1 and TRBJ2-5; maybe TRBD1 (6 bases). TRBV23-1 is flagged as an ORF with uncertain function. The CDR3 extends over 15 amino acids. V dropped 0 bases and J dropped 3 bases, with 11 bases sitting between them. This chain's CDR3 is CASSQSTRGEETQYF. The CDR3 DNA follows: TGCGCCAGCAGTCAATCTACCAGGGGCGAAGAGACCCAGTACTTC.

This chain joins TRBV3-1 (or the pseudogene TRBV3-2) and TRBJ2-2; TRBD2 matches at 7 bases. Germline V gene lookup returns CDR1 LGHDT and CDR2 YNNKEL (reference sequence). There are 17 residues in the CDR3. V was pared by 2 bases and J by 0 bases, with 6 bases of the junction left unmatched. The CDR3 DNA reads TGTGCCAGCAGCCAACGAGCGGGGTACGCGAACACCGGGGAGCTGTTTTTT. Translating it yields CASSQRAGYANTGELFF.

The chain links TRBV7-2 to TRBJ2-7; D gene uncertain. V lost 1 base and J 2 bases, leaving 9 bases between the germline ends. Germline CDR1 SGHTA, CDR2 FQGNSA. The CDR3 runs 14 residues. As DNA, the CDR3 is TGTGCCAGCAGCTTAGGTGGCCTTCCCTACGAGCAGTACTTC. This gives the protein CASSLGGLPYEQYF. Full variable domain (remainder filled in from reference TRBV7-2 and TRBJ2-7): GAGVSQSPSNKVTEKGKDVELRCDPISGHTALYWYRQSLGQGLEFLIYFQGNSAPDKSGLPSDRFSAERTGGSVSTLTIQRTQQEDSAVYLCASSLGGLPYEQYFGPGTRLTVT.

The chain couples TRBV5-6 to TRBJ1-1, with D perhaps matching TRBD1 (6 bases). Germline CDR1 reads SGHDT; CDR2 reads YYEEEE. There are 15 residues in the CDR3. The V end was cut by 4 bases, the J end by 6 bases, with 19 bases between. DNA for the CDR3: TGTGCCAGCAGCCGATCTGCCACAGGGTCCGCTGAAGCTTTCTTT. Translating gives CASSRSATGSAEAFF.

The chain combines TRBV5-4 with TRBJ2-5, with 13 bases fitting TRBD2. J gave up 5 bases and V 2 bases, and 6 bases lay outside the gene matches. The CDR3 sequence is 16 residues long. The V gene's germline CDR1 is SGHNT and CDR2 YYREEE (reference sequence). This CDR3 reads CASSLTSGGAWETQYF. The CDR3 bases are TGTGCCAGCAGCTTAACTAGCGGGGGGGCTTGGGAGACCCAGTACTTC.

The DNA of the CDR3 is TGTGCCAGCAGCTTAGTGGCAGACCAAGAGACCCAGTACTTC. Translating it yields CASSLVADQETQYF. The V call is TRBV7-7, the J call TRBJ2-5, with D uncertain. Germline V CDR1 and CDR2: SSHAT, FNYEAQ (reference sequence). V was cut by 1 base and J by 0 bases, with 6 bases left in between. The CDR3 is made up of 14 amino acids.

The genes are TRBV5-4 and TRBJ2-1; D possibly corresponds to TRBD1 (7 bases). Trimming took off 4 bases at V and 7 bases at J, with 18 bases between the two ends. This CDR3 is built from 15 residues. The germline V gene encodes CDR1 SGHNT and CDR2 YYREEE (reference sequence). The CDR3 coding sequence is TGTGCCAGCAGCCTCCAGGGGGGTAGTGGGAATGAGCAGTTCTTC. Protein: CASSLQGGSGNEQFF.

CDR3 residues: CASSHRGRGNTEAFF. The CDR3 bases are TGTGCCAGCAGTCACAGGGGTAGGGGGAACACTGAAGCTTTCTTT. V gene TRBV27 combines with J gene TRBJ1-1; 7 bases map to TRBD1. The V segment lost 5 bases and the J segment 1 base; nucleotides outside the gene matches: 7. The CDR3 sequence is 15 residues long. Germline V gene sequence: CDR1 MNHEY, CDR2 SMNVEV (reference sequence).

This chain connects TRBV19 to TRBJ1-2; TRBD1 aligns across 8 bases. V lost 6 bases and J lost 4; bases outside the gene matches: 10. CDR1 and CDR2 (germline): LNHDA, SQIVND (reference sequence). The CDR3 is made up of 15 amino acids. CDR3 region: CASSPTGGKSYGYTF. For the CDR3, the DNA is TGTGCCAGTAGCCCTACAGGGGGAAAATCCTATGGCTACACCTTC.

This chain links TRBV6-1 with TRBJ2-3, with 8 bases identical to TRBD1. This CDR3 is built from 17 residues. Germline CDR1 reads MNHNS; CDR2 reads SASEGT. V lost 2 bases to trimming and J lost 2 bases; unmatched junction nucleotides: 9. CDR3 sequence (DNA): TGTGCCAGCAGTGAATATAGGCTGGACAGGGCCACAGATACGCAGTATTTT. Translating it yields CASSEYRLDRATDTQYF.

This sequence joins TRBV7-2 and TRBJ1-3, with D possibly TRBD1 on 6 matching bases. The germline V and J ends were trimmed by 5 bases and 0 bases, with 11 bases remaining between them. This CDR3 is built from 15 residues. In germline, CDR1 is SGHTA, CDR2 FQGNSA. The CDR3 DNA sequence: TGTGCCAGCAGCACCACAGGGTTCTCTGGAAACACCATATATTTT. It specifies CASSTTGFSGNTIYF.